The clone carrying this T cell receptor beta chain occurred many times. No antigen is known for it. The data originate from a study of neurological immune-mediated disorders. The study, taken as a whole, reports: Levels of TCR clonal expansion peaked in HTLV-1-associated myelopathy and reached their lowest in multiple sclerosis, under those of healthy controls. Among expanded clones, no CDR3 amino acid sequences were shared across subjects, a pattern suggesting private repertoires in all groups.

This CDR3 is built from 14 residues. CDR1 and CDR2 from the germline V gene are SGHRS and YFSETQ. The V gene lost 2 bases and the J gene lost 6 bases, with 12 bases spanning the gap. From the 5' RACE reads, TCRdb called clonotypes with MiXCR, one entry per CDR3 protein. The table records 25,000 to 35,000 distinct CDR3 sequences, 9% to 14% of them present only once. Unsorted libraries came from 2 million PBMCs stored at -80 °C. This receptor was obtained from a woman aged 55-70 years in good health. Sequencing was carried out using PBMCs. The chain links TRBV5-1 to TRBJ2-1; weak D call: TRBD2 (6 bases). CDR3 sequence reads: CASSFHVRGNEQFF. The CDR3 DNA is TGCGCCAGCAGCTTTCACGTGCGGGGCAATGAGCAGTTCTTC.